These 25 T cell receptor beta chains originate from one sample sequenced in a study of monozygotic twins with inflammatory bowel disease (dated by TCRdb to the late 2010s). Libraries were made using 5' RACE. Instrument used: Illumina HiSeq 2500. Reads reprocessed by TCRdb are summarized as one entry per CDR3 protein sequence, and DNA is absent. The sample's table lists a count of about 300,000 distinct CDR3 sequences. 5.6% of the sample is in the top ten clones. The sample was blood. The receptor source for this set is a human donor with ulcerative colitis or Crohn's disease, or a healthy co-twin of an affected twin (not recorded which).

This chain uses TRBV11-2 with TRBJ2-1; the TRBD1 assignment by TCRdb is unverifiable without DNA. The germline CDR1 and CDR2 sequences are SGHAT and FQNNGV. CDR3 length: 16 amino acids. CDR3: CASSLGGQGSYNEQFF.

This chain connects TRBV5-4 to TRBJ1-2. The CDR3 has 12 amino acids. CDR1 is SGHNT, CDR2 YYREEE, per germline (reference sequence). The CDR3 spells CASRLSGYGYTF.

This chain joins TRBV4-3 and TRBJ2-3; checking the TCRdb D call of TRBD1 is not possible without DNA. Germline CDR1 is LGHNA and CDR2 is YSLEER. The CDR3 has 14 residues. The CDR3 protein is CASSQTQGGTTQYF.

The chain joins TRBV11-2 to TRBJ2-4; TCRdb's D call, TRBD1, is unchecked because there is no DNA. CDR3 length: 20 amino acids. Germline V CDR1 and CDR2: SGHAT, FQNNGV. The CDR3 loop reads CASSLESPPRQGLSKNIQYF.

The rearrangement links TRBV12-3 or TRBV12-4 to TRBJ2-2; TCRdb indicates TRBD2, and absent DNA this call remains unverified. This CDR3 has 18 amino acids. This chain's CDR3 is CASSLGRYLQTNTGELFF.

The J gene is TRBJ1-1, the V gene TRBV6-4; TCRdb's D gene call, TRBD1, goes unchecked for lack of DNA. Germline V gene lookup returns CDR1 MRHNA and CDR2 SNTAGT. The CDR3 totals 13 residues. The chain's CDR3 is CASSEQGNTEAFF.

The rearrangement joins TRBV7-2 to TRBJ1-5; TCRdb reports TRBD1, a call that lacks DNA to check it against. The CDR3 has 17 residues. Germline CDR1 is SGHTA and CDR2 is FQGNSA. The CDR3 reads CASSPGDRGLSNQPQHF.

This chain links TRBV6-2 or TRBV6-3 with TRBJ2-5; TCRdb names TRBD1, which stays unverified in the absence of DNA. There are 14 residues in the CDR3. Per germline, CDR1 MNHEY and CDR2 SVGEGT. Here the CDR3 reads CASRRRQFSETQYF.

The chain recombines TRBV24-1 with TRBJ2-1. CDR1 and CDR2 from the germline V gene are KGHDR and SFDVKD. The CDR3 is made up of 11 amino acids. This CDR3 is CATTERDEQFF.

This chain uses TRBV2 with TRBJ1-5; the D call of TRBD1 rests on TCRdb alone, since no DNA is present to check it. The CDR3 contains 15 residues. Germline V CDR1 and CDR2: SNHLY, FYNNEI. The CDR3 is CASSETGTGYQPQHF.

The J gene is TRBJ1-2, the V gene TRBV7-8; TCRdb lists TRBD1, though no DNA is available to test this call. Germline loops: CDR1 SGHVS, CDR2 FQNEAQ. The CDR3 loop spans 14 amino acids. The CDR3 reads CASSLGGQGSGYTF.

The rearrangement uses TRBV7-9 and TRBJ2-3; no DNA is available, so the TRBD1 call from TCRdb remains unchecked. The CDR3 loop spans 12 amino acids. Looked up from germline, CDR1 is SEHNR and CDR2 is FQNEAQ (reference sequence). The CDR3 here is CASSPGTDTQHF.

This chain uses TRBV5-8 with TRBJ1-5. The CDR3 is made up of 11 amino acids. In germline, CDR1 is SGHTS, CDR2 YDEGEE. CDR3 amino acids: CASSVGFPQHF.

The chain employs TRBV12-3 or TRBV12-4 and TRBJ1-2; the D call from TCRdb, TRBD1, cannot be confirmed without DNA. The CDR3 covers 16 residues. The CDR3: CASSTGQVGGYYGYTF.

V is TRBV6-1 and J is TRBJ2-2; TCRdb names TRBD1, which stays unverified in the absence of DNA. Germline CDR1 and CDR2: MNHNS and SASEGT. The CDR3 covers 15 residues. This CDR3 reads CASRRPRGLSGELFF.

The chain combines TRBV5-1 with TRBJ2-7; TCRdb picks TRBD1, but there is no DNA to check that call. This CDR3 is built from 13 residues. The germline CDR1 and CDR2 sequences are SGHRS and YFSETQ. CDR3 region: CASSHGQFYEQYF. Based on the CDR3 plus reference TRBV5-1 and TRBJ2-7, the full variable domain is KAGVTQTPRYLIKTRGQQVTLSCSPISGHRSVSWYQQTPGQGLQFLFEYFSETQRNKGNFPGRFSGRQFSNSRSEMNVSTLELGDSALYLCASSHGQFYEQYFGPGTRLTVT.

This chain links TRBV20-1 with TRBJ2-3; the D call from TCRdb, TRBD2, cannot be confirmed without DNA. CDR1 and CDR2 (germline): DFQATT, SNEGSKA (reference sequence). The CDR3 totals 16 residues. The CDR3 region is CSAHPPSGVSTDTQYF.

The V and J genes are TRBV29-1 and TRBJ2-2; TCRdb indicates TRBD1, and absent DNA this call remains unverified. CDR3 length: 14 amino acids. The germline V gene encodes CDR1 SQVTM and CDR2 ANQGSEA. CDR3 protein: CSAAPSPGSGELFF.

The genes are TRBV29-1 and TRBJ1-5. CDR1 is SQVTM and CDR2 is ANQGSEA in the germline V gene. The CDR3 extends over 14 amino acids. The CDR3 loop reads CSVPGPSQDQPQHF.

The chain carries TRBV7-2 and TRBJ2-3; the TRBD1 assignment by TCRdb is unverifiable without DNA. Germline values: CDR1 SGHTA, CDR2 FQGNSA. The CDR3 sequence is 16 residues long. The CDR3 sequence is CASSLTRGGLTDTQYF.

The rearrangement links TRBV7-9 to TRBJ1-3. The CDR3 contains 14 residues. Per germline, CDR1 SEHNR and CDR2 FQNEAQ (reference sequence). The CDR3 spells CASSLLFSGNTIYF.

The CDR3 is CASSYSLNYEQYF. The chain carries TRBV6-5 and TRBJ2-7. CDR1 MNHEY and CDR2 SVGAGI come from the germline V gene. CDR3 size: 13 residues.

The chain recombines TRBV30 with TRBJ2-1. Germline lookup yields CDR1 GTSNPN and CDR2 SVGIG (reference sequence). The CDR3 has 14 residues. The CDR3 spells CAWMWGSSYNEQFF.

V gene TRBV14 combines with J gene TRBJ1-1. Looked up from germline, CDR1 is SGHDN and CDR2 is FVKESK. The CDR3 sequence is 15 residues long. The CDR3 protein is CASSQDGGGFTEAFF.

The V call is TRBV7-2, the J call TRBJ2-7; checking the TCRdb D call of TRBD1 is not possible without DNA. The germline CDR1 and CDR2 sequences are SGHTA and FQGNSA. This CDR3 region has 16 residues. The CDR3: CASSPRSGQGIYEQYF.